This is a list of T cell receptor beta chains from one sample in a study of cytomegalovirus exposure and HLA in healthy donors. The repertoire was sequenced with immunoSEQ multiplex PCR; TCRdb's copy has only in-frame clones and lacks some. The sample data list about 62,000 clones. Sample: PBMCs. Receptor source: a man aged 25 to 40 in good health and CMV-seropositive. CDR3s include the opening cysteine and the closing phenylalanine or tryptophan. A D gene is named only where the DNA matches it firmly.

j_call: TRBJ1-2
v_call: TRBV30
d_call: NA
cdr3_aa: CAWSTGNYGYTF
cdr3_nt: TGTGCCTGGTCGACTGGGAACTATGGCTACACCTTC

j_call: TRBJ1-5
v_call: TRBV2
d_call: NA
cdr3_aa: CASSVVGYVQPQHF
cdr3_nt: TGTGCCAGCAGTGTAGTCGGTTACGTTCAGCCCCAGCATTTT

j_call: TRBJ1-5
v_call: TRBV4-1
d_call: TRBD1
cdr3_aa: CASSQVTGKDQPQHF
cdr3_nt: TGCGCCAGCAGCCAAGTGACAGGGAAGGATCAGCCCCAGCATTTT

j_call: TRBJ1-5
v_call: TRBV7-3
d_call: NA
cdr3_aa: CASSSPGYSNQPQHF
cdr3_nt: TGTGCCAGCAGCTCTCCCGGTTATAGCAATCAGCCCCAGCATTTT

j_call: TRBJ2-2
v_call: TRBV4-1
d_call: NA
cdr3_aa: CASSLLGGANTGELFF
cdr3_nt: TGCGCCAGCAGCCTCTTGGGGGGGGCCAACACCGGGGAGCTGTTTTTT

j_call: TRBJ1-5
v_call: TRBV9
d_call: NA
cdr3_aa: CASSGPIVPNSNQPQHF
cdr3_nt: TGTGCCAGCAGTGGTCCCATAGTCCCTAATAGCAATCAGCCCCAGCATTTT

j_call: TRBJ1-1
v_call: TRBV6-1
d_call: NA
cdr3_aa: CASRMRVNTEAFF
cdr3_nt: TGTGCCAGCAGGATGAGGGTGAACACTGAAGCTTTCTTT

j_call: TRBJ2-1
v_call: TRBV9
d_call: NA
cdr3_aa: CASSFGRMYNEQFF
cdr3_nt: TGTGCCAGCAGCTTTGGCAGGATGTACAATGAGCAGTTCTTC

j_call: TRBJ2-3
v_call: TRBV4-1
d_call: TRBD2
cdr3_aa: CASSQRLAGETDTQYF
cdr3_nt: TGCGCCAGCAGCCAGCGACTAGCGGGGGAAACAGATACGCAGTATTTT

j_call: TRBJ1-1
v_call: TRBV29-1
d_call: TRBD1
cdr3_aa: CSVRTGPRTEAFF
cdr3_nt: TGCAGCGTACGGACAGGGCCGCGCACTGAAGCTTTCTTT

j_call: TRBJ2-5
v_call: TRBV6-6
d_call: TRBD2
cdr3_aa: CASSYSTSGVQETQYF
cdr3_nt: TGTGCCAGCAGTTACTCGACTAGCGGGGTACAAGAGACCCAGTACTTC

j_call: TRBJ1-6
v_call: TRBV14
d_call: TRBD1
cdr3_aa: CASSQTGRNSPLHF
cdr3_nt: TGTGCCAGCAGCCAGACAGGGCGTAATTCACCCCTCCACTTT

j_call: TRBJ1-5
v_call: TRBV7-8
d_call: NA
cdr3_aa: CASSLLGDTNQPQHF
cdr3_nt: TGTGCCAGCAGCTTACTGGGGGACACAAATCAGCCCCAGCATTTT

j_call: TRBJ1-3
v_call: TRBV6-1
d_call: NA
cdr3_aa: CASSVRETGNTIYF
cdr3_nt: TGTGCCAGCAGTGTAAGAGAGACTGGAAACACCATATATTTT

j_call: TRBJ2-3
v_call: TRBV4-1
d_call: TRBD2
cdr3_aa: CASSQDRRGRRDTQYF
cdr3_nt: TGCGCCAGCAGCCAAGATCGGCGGGGGAGGCGTGATACGCAGTATTTT

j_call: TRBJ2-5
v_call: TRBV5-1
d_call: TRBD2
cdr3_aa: CASSLVTSGGPGGETQYF
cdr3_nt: TGCGCCAGCAGCTTGGTGACTAGCGGGGGCCCTGGGGGGGAGACCCAGTACTTC

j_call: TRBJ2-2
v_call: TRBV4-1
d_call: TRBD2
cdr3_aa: CASSQTSGTGNGELFF
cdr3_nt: TGCGCCAGCAGCCAGACTAGCGGGACGGGGAACGGGGAGCTGTTTTTT

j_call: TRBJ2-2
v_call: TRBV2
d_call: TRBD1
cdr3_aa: CASSGQGADTGELFF
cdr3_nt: TGTGCCAGCAGTGGACAGGGGGCGGACACCGGGGAGCTGTTTTTT

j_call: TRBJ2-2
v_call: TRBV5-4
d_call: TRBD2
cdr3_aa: CASSHLGTSGGGTGELFF
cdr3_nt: TGTGCCAGCAGCCACCTCGGGACTAGCGGGGGTGGTACCGGGGAGCTGTTTTTT

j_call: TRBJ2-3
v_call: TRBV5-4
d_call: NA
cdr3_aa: CASKGQTSTDTQYF
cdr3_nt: TGTGCCAGCAAAGGACAAACTAGCACAGATACGCAGTATTTT

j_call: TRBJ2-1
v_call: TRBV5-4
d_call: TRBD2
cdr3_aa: CASSGTSAIYNEQFF
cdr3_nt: TGTGCCAGCAGCGGCACTAGCGCCATCTACAATGAGCAGTTCTTC

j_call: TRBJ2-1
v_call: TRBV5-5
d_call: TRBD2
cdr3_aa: CASSIVTSGPSYNEQFF
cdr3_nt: TGTGCCAGCAGCATAGTGACTAGCGGGCCCTCCTACAATGAGCAGTTCTTC

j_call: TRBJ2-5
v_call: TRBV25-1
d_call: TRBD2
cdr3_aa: CASSDRTSGKETQYF
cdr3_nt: TGTGCCAGCAGTGATCGGACTAGCGGTAAAGAGACCCAGTACTTC

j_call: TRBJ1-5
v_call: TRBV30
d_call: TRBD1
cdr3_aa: CAWRGQASNQPQHF
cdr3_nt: TGTGCCTGGAGGGGACAGGCTAGCAATCAGCCCCAGCATTTT

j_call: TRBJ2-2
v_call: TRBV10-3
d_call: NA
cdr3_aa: CAISESGGTGELFF
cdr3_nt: TGTGCCATCAGTGAGTCAGGGGGCACCGGGGAGCTGTTTTTT

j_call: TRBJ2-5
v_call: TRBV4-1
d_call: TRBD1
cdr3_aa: CASSPRSDREETQYF
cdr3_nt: TGCGCCAGCAGCCCCCGATCGGACAGGGAAGAGACCCAGTACTTC

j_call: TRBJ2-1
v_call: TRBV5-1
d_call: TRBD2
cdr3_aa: CASSLLAGVRNEQFF
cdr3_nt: TGCGCCAGCAGCTTACTAGCGGGGGTTAGGAATGAGCAGTTCTTC

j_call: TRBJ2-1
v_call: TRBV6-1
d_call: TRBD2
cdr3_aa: CASSVKPSGTYNEQFF
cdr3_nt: TGTGCCAGCAGTGTCAAGCCTAGCGGGACGTACAATGAGCAGTTCTTC

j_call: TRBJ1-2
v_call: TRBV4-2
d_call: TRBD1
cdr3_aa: CASSQGDRAPLDYGYTF
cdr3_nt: TGTGCCAGCAGCCAAGGGGACAGGGCCCCGCTCGACTATGGCTACACCTTC

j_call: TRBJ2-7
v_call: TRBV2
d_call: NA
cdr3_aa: CARRGERAQYF
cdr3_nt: TGTGCCAGAAGAGGGGAGCGGGCCCAGTACTTC

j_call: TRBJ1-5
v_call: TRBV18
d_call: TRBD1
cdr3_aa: CASSPGQADNQPQHF
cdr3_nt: TGTGCCAGCTCACCGGGACAGGCAGACAATCAGCCCCAGCATTTT

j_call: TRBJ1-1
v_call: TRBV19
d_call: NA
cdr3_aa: CASSDKWGGNTEAFF
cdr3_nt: TGTGCCAGTAGTGATAAATGGGGCGGGAACACTGAAGCTTTCTTT

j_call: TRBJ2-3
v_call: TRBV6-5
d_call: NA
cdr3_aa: CASSYSGGAVDTQYF
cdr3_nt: TGTGCCAGCAGTTACTCAGGGGGGGCGGTTGATACGCAGTATTTT

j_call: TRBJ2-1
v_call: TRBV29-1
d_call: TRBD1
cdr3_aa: CSVEVDRGVSYEQFF
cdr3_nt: TGCAGCGTTGAGGTCGACAGGGGGGTCTCTTATGAGCAGTTCTTC

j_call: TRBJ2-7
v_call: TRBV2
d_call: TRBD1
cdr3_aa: CASSFTDRESYEQYF
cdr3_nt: TGTGCCAGCAGTTTTACCGACAGGGAGTCCTACGAGCAGTACTTC

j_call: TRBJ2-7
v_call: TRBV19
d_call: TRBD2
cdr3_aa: CASSITSGYEQYF
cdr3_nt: TGTGCCAGTAGTATCACTAGCGGGTACGAGCAGTACTTC

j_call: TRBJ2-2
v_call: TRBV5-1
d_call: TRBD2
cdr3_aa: CASSSLAGGFTGELFF
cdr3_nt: TGCGCCAGCAGCTCCCTGGCGGGGGGGTTCACCGGGGAGCTGTTTTTT

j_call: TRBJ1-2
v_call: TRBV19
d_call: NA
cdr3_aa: CASSPSPSGYTF
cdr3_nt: TGTGCCAGTAGTCCCTCCCCGTCTGGCTACACCTTC

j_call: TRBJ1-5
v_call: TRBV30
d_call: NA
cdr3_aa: CAWSVQGSQPQHF
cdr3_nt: TGTGCCTGGAGTGTACAGGGCTCCCAGCCCCAGCATTTT

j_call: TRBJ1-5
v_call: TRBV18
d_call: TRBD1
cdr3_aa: CASSPRTVGQGAQHF
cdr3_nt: TGTGCCAGCTCACCAAGGACAGTGGGACAGGGGGCCCAGCATTTT

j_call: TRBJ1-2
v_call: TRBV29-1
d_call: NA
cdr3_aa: CSVVGQQSQGGYTF
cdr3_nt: TGCAGCGTTGTTGGACAGCAGAGCCAGGGGGGCTACACCTTC

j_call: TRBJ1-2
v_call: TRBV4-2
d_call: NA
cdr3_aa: CASSQVGQGSGYTF
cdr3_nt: TGTGCCAGCAGCCAAGTGGGGCAGGGGAGTGGCTACACCTTC

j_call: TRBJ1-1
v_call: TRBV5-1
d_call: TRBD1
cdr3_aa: CASSLDGTGGKVGTEAFF
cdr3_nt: TGCGCCAGCAGCTTGGACGGGACAGGGGGTAAAGTTGGAACTGAAGCTTTCTTT

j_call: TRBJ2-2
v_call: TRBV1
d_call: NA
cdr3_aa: CTSSQATNTGELFF
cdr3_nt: TGCACCAGCAGCCAAGCCACGAACACCGGGGAGCTGTTTTTT

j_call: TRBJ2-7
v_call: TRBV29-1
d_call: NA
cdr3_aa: CSVEDKGQAPYEQYF
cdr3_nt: TGCAGCGTTGAAGATAAGGGACAAGCCCCCTACGAGCAGTACTTC

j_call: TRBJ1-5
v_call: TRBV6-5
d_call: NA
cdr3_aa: CASSTGGKGQPQHF
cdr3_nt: TGTGCCAGCAGTACAGGCGGCAAGGGCCAGCCCCAGCATTTT

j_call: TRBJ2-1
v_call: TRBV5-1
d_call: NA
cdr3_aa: CASRPSKDGNEQFF
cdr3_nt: TGCGCCAGCAGACCCTCGAAAGACGGGAATGAGCAGTTCTTC